The next 8 T cell receptor beta chains were all read from a single sample in a study of blood T cells in healthy people across ages. Alongside a J-beta primer mix, a sample-barcoded 5' primer served in a second PCR lasting about 7 to 12 cycles. TCRdb reanalysed the 5' RACE reads using MiXCR and keeps one entry per CDR3 protein. The table lists under 1,100,000 distinct CDR3 sequences, under 30% of them singletons. These data were also filed under a second study, of T cells of mothers and their children.

The sample was blood. These receptor sequences come from a girl aged 2-10 years in good health.

The chain combines TRBV18 with TRBJ2-1; D is uncertain. The DNA end is more similar to TRBJ2-7, so the J call may be wrong. CDR1 and CDR2 (germline): KGHSH, LQKENI. The CDR3 spans 14 residues. The CDR3 DNA is TGTGCCAGCTCACCACCGCTGGATTCCTACGAGCAGTACTTC. Its protein product is CASSPPLDSYEQYF.

The CDR3 loop reads CAISEAGPREETQYF. The CDR3 DNA is TGTGCCATCAGTGAAGCCGGGCCACGGGAAGAGACCCAGTACTTC. The chain carries TRBV10-3 and TRBJ2-5; D not certain. The CDR3 length is 15 residues. Germline lookup yields CDR1 ENHRY and CDR2 SYGVKD. The germline V and J ends were trimmed by 3 bases and 3 bases, with 14 bases remaining between them.

The chain employs TRBV2 and TRBJ2-3; weak D call: TRBD2 (5 bases). The CDR3 runs 15 residues. The germline CDR1 and CDR2 sequences are SNHLY and FYNNEI. V gave up 10 bases and J gave up 2 bases, with 19 bases separating them. CDR3 loop: CATLRAARATDTQYF. The CDR3 DNA reads TGTGCCACCTTGCGGGCAGCGCGGGCCACAGATACGCAGTATTTT.

This clonotype was picked up a small number of times. The genes are TRBV3-1 and TRBJ2-1; maybe TRBD1 (6 bases). This CDR3 contains 16 residues. V was cut by 4 bases and J by 4 bases, with 17 bases left in between. Germline values: CDR1 LGHDT, CDR2 YNNKEL (reference sequence). The CDR3 here is CASSPYLTGIYNEQFF. The CDR3, as DNA: TGTGCCAGCAGCCCCTACCTAACAGGGATTTACAATGAGCAGTTCTTC.

The genes are TRBV6-6 and TRBJ1-4; D unclear. CDR1 is MNHNY, CDR2 SVGAGI, per germline (reference sequence). CDR3 size: 12 residues. Trimming took 6 bases from V and 7 from J, leaving 9 bases between them. The CDR3 protein is CASRQASEKLFF. The CDR3 DNA reads TGTGCCAGCAGGCAGGCTAGTGAAAAACTGTTTTTT.

This clonotype was counted between two and nine times. The junction shows a germline mismatch at one end, possibly a read error. The CDR3 nucleotides read TGTGCTAGCAGGTTAAACATGAACACTGAAGCTTTCTTT. It specifies CASRLNMNTEAFF. The rearrangement joins TRBV7-7 to TRBJ1-1; no firm D call. The CDR3 is 13 residues long. In germline, CDR1 is SSHAT, CDR2 FNYEAQ (reference sequence).

The rearrangement uses TRBV29-1 and TRBJ1-3, with a possible D match to TRBD1 (5 bases). V was clipped by 7 bases and J by 2 bases, with 9 bases between them. In germline, CDR1 is SQVTM, CDR2 ANQGSEA. The CDR3 is made up of 12 amino acids. The CDR3 sequence: CSAGSPGNTIYF. Here the CDR3 DNA reads TGCAGCGCAGGGTCCCCTGGAAACACCATATATTTT.

The table lists this clonotype with a few counts. The chain recombines TRBV5-6 with TRBJ2-5; TRBD2 matches 9 bases. The CDR3 is 16 amino acids. J gave up 4 bases and V 6 bases, and 13 bases lay outside the gene matches. Germline-derived CDR1 and CDR2 are SGHDT and YYEEEE. CDR3 coding DNA: TGTGCCAGCAAGACTAGCGGCCGGACCTACCCAGAGACCCAGTACTTC. It codes for CASKTSGRTYPETQYF.